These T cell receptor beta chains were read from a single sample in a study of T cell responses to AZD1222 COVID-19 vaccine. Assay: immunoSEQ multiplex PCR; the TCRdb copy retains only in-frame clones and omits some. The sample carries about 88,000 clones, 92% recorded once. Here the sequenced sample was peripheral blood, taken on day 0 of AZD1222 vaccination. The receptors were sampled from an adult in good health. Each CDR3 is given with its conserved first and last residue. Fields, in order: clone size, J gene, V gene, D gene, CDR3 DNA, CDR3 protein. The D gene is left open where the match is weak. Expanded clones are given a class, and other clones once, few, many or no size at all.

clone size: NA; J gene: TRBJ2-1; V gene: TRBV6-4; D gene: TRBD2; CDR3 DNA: TGTGCCAGCAGCTTTTCTGGCGGGAGGGGCTCCGGTGAGCAGTTCTTC; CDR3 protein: CASSFSGGRGSGEQFF
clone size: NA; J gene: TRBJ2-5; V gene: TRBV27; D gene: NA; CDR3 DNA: TGTGCCAGCAGACGCCAAGAGACCCAGTACTTC; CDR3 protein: CASRRQETQYF
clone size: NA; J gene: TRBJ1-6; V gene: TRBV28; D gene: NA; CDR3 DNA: TGTGCCAGCAGTTCCCTCGGGAGGGGCGATAATTCACCCCTCCACTTT; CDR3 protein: CASSSLGRGDNSPLHF
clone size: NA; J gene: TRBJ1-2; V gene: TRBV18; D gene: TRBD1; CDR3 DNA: TGTGCCAGCTCACCGGGGACAGGCAATGGCTACACCTTC; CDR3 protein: CASSPGTGNGYTF
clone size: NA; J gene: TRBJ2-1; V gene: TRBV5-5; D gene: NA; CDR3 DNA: TGTGCCAGCAGCACCCGCGGCAGGGTGTTCAAGGTGGGGTCCTACAATGAGCAGTTCTTC; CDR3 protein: CASSTRGRVFKVGSYNEQFF
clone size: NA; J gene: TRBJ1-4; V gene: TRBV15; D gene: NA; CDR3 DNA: TGTGCCACCAGCAGAGATCGTCTGTTTGAAAAACTGTTTTTT; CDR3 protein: CATSRDRLFEKLFF
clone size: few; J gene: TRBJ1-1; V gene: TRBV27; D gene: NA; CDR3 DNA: TGTGCCACCACGAAGGGGGACCAGAACACTGAAGCTTTCTTT; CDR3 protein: CATTKGDQNTEAFF
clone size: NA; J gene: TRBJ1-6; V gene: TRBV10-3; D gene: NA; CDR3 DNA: TGTGCCATCAAAAGGGATAGCAGCGGGTCCTATAATTCACCCCTCCACTTT; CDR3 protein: CAIKRDSSGSYNSPLHF
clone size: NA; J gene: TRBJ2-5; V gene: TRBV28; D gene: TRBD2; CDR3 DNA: TGTGCCAGCAGTGCAACGGGACTAGCGCAAGAGACCCAGTACTTC; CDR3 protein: CASSATGLAQETQYF
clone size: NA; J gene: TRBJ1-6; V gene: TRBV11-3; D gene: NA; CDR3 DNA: TGTGCCAGCAGCTTTGAGGAGATAGGGGTGAATTCACCCCTCCACTTT; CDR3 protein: CASSFEEIGVNSPLHF
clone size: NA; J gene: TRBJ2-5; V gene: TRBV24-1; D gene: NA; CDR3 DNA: TGTGCCACCAGTGATCCGGGACTGGGCGAGACCCAGTACTTC; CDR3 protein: CATSDPGLGETQYF
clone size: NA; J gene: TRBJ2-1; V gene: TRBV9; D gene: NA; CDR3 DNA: TGTGCCAGCAGCGCCCTTTCCGGTGAGCAGTTCTTC; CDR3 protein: CASSALSGEQFF
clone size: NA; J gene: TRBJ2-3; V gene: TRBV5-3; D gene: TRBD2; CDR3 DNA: TGTGCCAGAAGCCACCCGAGACTAGCGGGAGGGTCTCCTAGCACAGATACGCAGTATTTT; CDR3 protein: CARSHPRLAGGSPSTDTQYF
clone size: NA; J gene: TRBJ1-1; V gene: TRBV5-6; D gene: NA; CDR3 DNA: TGTGCCAGCAGCTTGGGGAGGAAAGCTTTCTTT; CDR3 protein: CASSLGRKAFF
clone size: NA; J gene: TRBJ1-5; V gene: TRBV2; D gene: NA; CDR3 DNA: TGTGCCAGCAGTTGGGGGAATAGCAATCAGCCCCAGCATTTT; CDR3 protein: CASSWGNSNQPQHF
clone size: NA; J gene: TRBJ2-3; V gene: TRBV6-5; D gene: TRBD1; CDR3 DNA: TGTGCCAGCAGCGACAGGGGGCGCGGAGATACGCAGTATTTT; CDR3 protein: CASSDRGRGDTQYF
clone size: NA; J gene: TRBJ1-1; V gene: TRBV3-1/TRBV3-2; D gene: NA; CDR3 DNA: TGTGCCAGCAGCCCATATCAGGGCCCCACTGAAGCTTTCTTT; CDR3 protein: CASSPYQGPTEAFF
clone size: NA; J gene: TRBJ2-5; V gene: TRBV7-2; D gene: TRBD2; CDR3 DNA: TGTGCCAGCAGCTTAGCTTCCGGGACTAGCGGGAGGAGGTGGGAGACCCAGTACTTC; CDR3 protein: CASSLASGTSGRRWETQYF
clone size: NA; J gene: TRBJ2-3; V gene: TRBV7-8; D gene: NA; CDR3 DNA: TGTGCCAGCAGCTTGGCGGGACGCGCAGATACGCAGTATTTT; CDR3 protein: CASSLAGRADTQYF
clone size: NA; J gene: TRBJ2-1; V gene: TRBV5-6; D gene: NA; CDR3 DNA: TGTGCCAGCAGCTTTGGAATCAATGGTCACAGCTCCTACAATGAGCAGTTCTTC; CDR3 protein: CASSFGINGHSSYNEQFF
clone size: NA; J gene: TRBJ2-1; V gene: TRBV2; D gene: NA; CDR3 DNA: TGTGCCAGCAGTGCGGGTCGCGATGAGCAGTTCTTC; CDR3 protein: CASSAGRDEQFF
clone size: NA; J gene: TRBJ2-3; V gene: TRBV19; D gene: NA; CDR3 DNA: TGTGCCAGTAGTATCAGAACGAGGTCCGATACGCAGTATTTT; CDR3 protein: CASSIRTRSDTQYF
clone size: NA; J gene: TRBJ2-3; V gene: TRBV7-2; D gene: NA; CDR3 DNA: TGTGCCAGCAGCCCCCCGGGACTTCCGAAAGATACGCAGTATTTT; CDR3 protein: CASSPPGLPKDTQYF
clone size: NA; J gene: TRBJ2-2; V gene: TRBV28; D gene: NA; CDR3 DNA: TGTGCCAGCAGTCCCGGGACATGGAACACCGGGGAGCTGTTTTTT; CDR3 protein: CASSPGTWNTGELFF
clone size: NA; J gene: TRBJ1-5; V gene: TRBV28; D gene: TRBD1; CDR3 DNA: TGTGCCAGCAGTTTAATACCGGAATCTGGGGACAGTTATTACTTTCAGCCCCAGCATTTT; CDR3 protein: CASSLIPESGDSYYFQPQHF
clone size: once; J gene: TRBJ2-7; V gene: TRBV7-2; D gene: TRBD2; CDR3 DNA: TGTGCCAGCAGCCGCCCAGCGGGACCCTACGAGCAGTACTTC; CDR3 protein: CASSRPAGPYEQYF
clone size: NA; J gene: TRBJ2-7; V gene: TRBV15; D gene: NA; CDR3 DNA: TGTGCCACCTCTCGGGGCCACGAGCAGTACTTC; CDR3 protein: CATSRGHEQYF
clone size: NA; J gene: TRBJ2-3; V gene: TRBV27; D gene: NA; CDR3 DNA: TGTGCCAGCAGTTTCGGGGGAGGGGGAGATACGCAGTATTTT; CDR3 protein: CASSFGGGGDTQYF
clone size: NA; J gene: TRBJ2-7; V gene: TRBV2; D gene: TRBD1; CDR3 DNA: TGTGCCAGCAGCAATGGACAGGATGAGTACTTC; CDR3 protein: CASSNGQDEYF
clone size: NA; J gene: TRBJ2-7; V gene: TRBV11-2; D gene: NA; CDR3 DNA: TGTGCCAGCAGCTTAAGGGGCGTGGCCCCGCGGGAGCAGTACTTC; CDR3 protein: CASSLRGVAPREQYF
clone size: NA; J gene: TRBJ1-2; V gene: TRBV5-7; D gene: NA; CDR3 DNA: TGTGCCAGCAGCAGTTTTTACAGGAGAGACTATGGCTACACCTTC; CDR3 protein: CASSSFYRRDYGYTF
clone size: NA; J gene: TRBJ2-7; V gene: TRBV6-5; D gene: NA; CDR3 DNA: TGTGCCAGCAGTTACTCAGGGAGATCCTACGAGCAGTACTTC; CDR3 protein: CASSYSGRSYEQYF
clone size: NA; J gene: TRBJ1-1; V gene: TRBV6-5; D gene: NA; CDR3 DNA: TGTGCCAGCAGTAACCGACCGGACACTGAAGCTTTCTTT; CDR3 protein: CASSNRPDTEAFF
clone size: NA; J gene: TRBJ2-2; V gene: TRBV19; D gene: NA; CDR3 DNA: TGTGCCAGTTACAGGTTCACCGGGGAGCTGTTTTTT; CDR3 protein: CASYRFTGELFF
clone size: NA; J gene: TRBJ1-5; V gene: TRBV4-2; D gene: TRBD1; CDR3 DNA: TGTGCCAGCAGCCGAAGCCCGGGACAGGAAAATCAGCCCCAGCATTTT; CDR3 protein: CASSRSPGQENQPQHF
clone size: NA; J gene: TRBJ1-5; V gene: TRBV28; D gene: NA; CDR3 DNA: TGTGCCAGCAGCTTGGAGCAGCCCCAGCATTTT; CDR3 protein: CASSLEQPQHF
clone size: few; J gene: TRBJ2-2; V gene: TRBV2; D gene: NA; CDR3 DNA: TGTGCCAGCAGAGGTGATTTAAACACCGGGGAGCTGTTTTTT; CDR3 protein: CASRGDLNTGELFF
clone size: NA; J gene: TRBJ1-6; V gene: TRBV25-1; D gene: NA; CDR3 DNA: TGTGCCAGCGTGCACGGGAATTCACCCCTCCACTTT; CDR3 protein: CASVHGNSPLHF
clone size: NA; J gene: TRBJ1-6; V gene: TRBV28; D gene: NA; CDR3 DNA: TGTGCCAGCAATCAGGTTGTCTATAATTCACCCCTCCACTTT; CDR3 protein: CASNQVVYNSPLHF
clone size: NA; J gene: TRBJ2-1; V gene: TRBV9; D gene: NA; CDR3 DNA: TGTGCCAGCAATTTGGTCGGGAGTGTTAATGAGCAGTTCTTC; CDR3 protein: CASNLVGSVNEQFF
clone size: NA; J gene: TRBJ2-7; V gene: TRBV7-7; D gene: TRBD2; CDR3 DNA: TGTGCCAGCAGCTTGAGCGGGAGTCCCGAGCAGTACTTC; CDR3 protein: CASSLSGSPEQYF
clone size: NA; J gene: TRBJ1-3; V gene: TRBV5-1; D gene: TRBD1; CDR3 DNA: TGCGCCAGCAGCTTTGCAGGGACAGGGCGAGGAAACACCATATATTTT; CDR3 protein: CASSFAGTGRGNTIYF
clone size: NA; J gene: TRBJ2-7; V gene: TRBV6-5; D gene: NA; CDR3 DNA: TGTGCCACCGGACGGCCAGGGTTTTACGAGCAGTACTTC; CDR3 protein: CATGRPGFYEQYF
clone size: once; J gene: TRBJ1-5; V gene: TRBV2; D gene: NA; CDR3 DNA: TGTGCCAGCACAAGGGTTACCCATCAGCCCCAGCATTTT; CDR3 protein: CASTRVTHQPQHF
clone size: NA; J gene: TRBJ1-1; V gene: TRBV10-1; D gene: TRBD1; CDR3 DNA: TGCGCCAGCAGAGCCGGGACAGGGAACACTGAAGCTTTCTTT; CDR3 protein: CASRAGTGNTEAFF
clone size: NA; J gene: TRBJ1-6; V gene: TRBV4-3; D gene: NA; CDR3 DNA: TGCGCCAGCAGCCAAGATGGGTTCCCGCATAACTATAATTCACCCCTCCACTTT; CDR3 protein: CASSQDGFPHNYNSPLHF